This T cell receptor (beta chain) is drawn from a study of cytomegalovirus exposure and HLA in healthy donors. Study-level results: Among TCR sequences, most were rare, though some public TCRs appeared in many donors. Owing to their indistinguishability, certain V segments, notably TRBV6-2 and TRBV6-3, were excluded.

This clone was seen a few times. Its antigen is not known. Germline V CDR1 and CDR2: LGHNA, YSLEER. The J segment lost 7 bases and the V segment lost 4 bases, leaving 6 bases of the junction unmatched. The CDR3 has 14 residues. The PCR made use of 60 Vbeta and 13 Jbeta primers. TCRdb's table, derived via immunoSEQ multiplex PCR, lists solely in-frame clones and lacks some. The table records around 90,000 clones, more than 75% of them present only once. The specimen was PBMCs. The chain links TRBV4-3 to TRBJ1-4; 7 bases are shared with TRBD1. The origin of this receptor is a human donor in good health. CDR3 coding DNA: TGCGCCAGCAGCCCGGGACAGTTGGGTGAAAAACTGTTTTTT. It codes for CASSPGQLGEKLFF.